This passage covers 29 T cell receptor beta chains from one sample sequenced in a study of blood T cell repertoires in COVID-19. Data came from immunoSEQ multiplex PCR; TCRdb stores just in-frame clones and leaves some out. The table has around 150,000 clones, under 90% seen once; the top ten hold 8.8%. Sequenced: peripheral blood. The receptors come from a woman at least 80 years old in a cohort sampled during active or convalescent COVID-19.

The CDR3 DNA is TGTGCCAGTACCGACAGGGTTCGGGACAGGGTGAACTATGGCTACACCTTC. Amino acids: CASTDRVRDRVNYGYTF. The chain recombines TRBV19 with TRBJ1-2; TRBD1 agrees at 9 bases. CDR1 LNHDA and CDR2 SQIVND come from the germline V gene (reference sequence). CDR3 length equals 17 residues. With V trimmed by 7 bases and J by 2 bases, 14 bases remained unmatched.

The chain couples TRBV7-9 to TRBJ2-5; TRBD1 matches 7 bases. V was clipped by 5 bases and J by 5 bases; unmatched bases: 11. This CDR3 is built from 15 residues. Germline V gene data show CDR1 as SEHNR and CDR2 as FQNEAQ (reference sequence). For the CDR3, the DNA is TGTGCCAGCAGCCCCGACAGGGCCCTCACTGAGACCCAGTACTTC. The encoded protein is CASSPDRALTETQYF.

The genes are TRBV29-1 and TRBJ1-1, with D possibly being TRBD1 (6 bases). This CDR3 comprises 13 residues. V was cut by 6 bases and J by 4 bases, with 15 bases left in between. Germline CDR1 SQVTM, CDR2 ANQGSEA. The CDR3 reads CSVEQGRGTEAFF. CDR3 nucleotide sequence: TGCAGCGTCGAACAGGGTAGGGGCACTGAAGCTTTCTTT.

The chain links TRBV28 to TRBJ2-1, with D perhaps TRBD2 (7 bases). V was pared by 6 bases and J by 8 bases, with 20 bases between. Germline V gene sequence: CDR1 MDHEN, CDR2 SYDVKM. This CDR3 is 15 amino acids long. CDR3 amino acids: CASSAVGGGFDEQFF. CDR3 sequence (DNA): TGTGCCAGCAGCGCCGTGGGGGGGGGCTTTGATGAGCAGTTCTTC.

The chain carries TRBV25-1 and TRBJ1-4; D is unresolved. V shed 4 bases and J shed 0 bases, with 6 bases lying between them. Per germline, CDR1 MGHDK and CDR2 SYGVNS. The CDR3 spans 14 residues. This CDR3 is CASSVHATNEKLFF. As DNA, the CDR3 is TGTGCCAGCAGTGTACATGCAACTAATGAAAAACTGTTTTTT.

The V call is TRBV7-9, the J call TRBJ2-5, with 7 bases fitting TRBD1. This CDR3 has 17 residues. The V and J ends lost 1 base and 1 base, in that order; junction bases with no gene match: 9. Germline CDR1 is SEHNR and CDR2 is FQNEAQ (reference sequence). DNA of the CDR3: TGTGCCAGCAGCTTAGTTGTCGGGACAGTGCTCCAAGAGACCCAGTACTTC. It encodes CASSLVVGTVLQETQYF.

The chain uses TRBV4-2 and TRBJ2-5, with D possibly being TRBD1 (6 bases). This CDR3 has 14 amino acids. Per germline, CDR1 LGHNA and CDR2 YNFKEQ. Trimming shortened V by 3 bases and J by 4 bases, and 12 bases separated the two germline ends. In DNA form, the CDR3 reads TGTGCCAGCAGCCAGGGGGACAACAGAGAGACCCAGTACTTC. This sequence encodes CASSQGDNRETQYF.

This clone was recorded a few times. This chain links TRBV7-2 with TRBJ1-5; no clear D. Germline assignment: CDR1 SGHTA and CDR2 FQGNSA. V was cut by 0 bases and J by 3 bases, with 3 bases left in between. The CDR3 runs to 13 residues. The CDR3 region is CASSLAYNQPQHF. Here the CDR3 DNA reads TGTGCCAGCAGCTTAGCCTACAATCAGCCCCAGCATTTT.

The chain combines TRBV2 with TRBJ2-7; unclear D gene. The germline V gene has CDR1 SNHLY and CDR2 FYNNEI. CDR3 length: 11 amino acids. Trimming removed 8 bases from V and 6 bases from J, with 11 bases in between. The CDR3 DNA reads TGTGCCAGCGGAGACCGCCTCGAGCAGTACTTC. This gives the protein CASGDRLEQYF.

The chain couples TRBV19 to TRBJ2-1; tentatively, D is TRBD1 (6 bases). Trimming removed 6 bases from V and 6 bases from J, with 12 bases in between. This CDR3 contains 13 residues. Per the germline V gene, CDR1 is LNHDA and CDR2 is SQIVND (reference sequence). CDR3 residues: CASSGQFSNEQFF. The CDR3 bases are TGTGCCAGTAGCGGACAGTTCTCCAATGAGCAGTTCTTC.

This chain connects TRBV6-9 to TRBJ2-7; no reliable D call. Germline V gives CDR1 MNHGY, CDR2 SVAAGI. The CDR3 has 13 amino acids. V lost 9 bases and J lost 3, with 15 bases in between. The CDR3 region has the DNA TGTGCCAGACTCGGCGGCCAGCACTACGAGCAGTACGTC. Its protein is CARLGGQHYEQYV.

The chain uses TRBV2 and TRBJ2-1, with TRBD1 matching over 11 bases. From germline, CDR1 is SNHLY and CDR2 FYNNEI. CDR3 length: 14 residues. J was trimmed by 5 bases and V by 6 bases; bases with no gene match: 3. CDR3 residues: CASRRTGGNNEQFF. For the CDR3, the DNA is TGTGCCAGCAGGCGGACAGGGGGCAACAATGAGCAGTTCTTC.

The gene calls are TRBV7-2 and TRBJ2-3; 12 bases match TRBD2. CDR3 size: 15 residues. The V segment lost 5 bases and the J segment 8 bases; nucleotides outside the gene matches: 8. CDR1 is SGHTA and CDR2 is FQGNSA in the germline V gene. This CDR3 reads CASSHGLAGMGTQYF. DNA for the CDR3: TGTGCCAGCAGCCACGGACTAGCGGGGATGGGTACGCAGTATTTT.

The chain recombines TRBV7-3 with TRBJ2-1, with D hard to call. Germline V CDR1 and CDR2: SGHTA, FQGTGA. The CDR3 runs to 12 residues. V lost 5 bases to trimming and J lost 9 bases, with 11 bases between them. The chain's CDR3 is CASSRGRSEQFF. The CDR3 coding sequence is TGTGCCAGCAGCCGAGGAAGGAGTGAGCAGTTCTTC.

In its sample, this clone was seen a few times. CDR3 sequence reads: CATSRPGSYGYTF. CDR3 nucleotides: TGTGCCACCTCCCGCCCCGGGTCCTATGGCTACACCTTC. The chain combines TRBV6-5 with TRBJ1-2; D gene unclear. The V end lost 10 bases, the J end lost 4 bases, and 16 bases lay between the germline ends. This CDR3 has 13 amino acids. Germline V gene sequence: CDR1 MNHEY, CDR2 SVGAGI.

The count of this clone is one. This chain links TRBV6-1 with TRBJ1-5, with D maybe TRBD1 (6 bases). The V gene lost 2 bases and the J gene lost 8 bases, with 13 bases spanning the gap. Germline V CDR1 and CDR2: MNHNS, SASEGT. The CDR3 contains 14 residues. Here the CDR3 DNA reads TGTGCCAGCAGTGAACCTGGGGGCAGTGAGCCCCAGCATTTT. Protein sequence: CASSEPGGSEPQHF.

The rearrangement links TRBV3-1 (or the pseudogene TRBV3-2) to TRBJ1-4; no firm D call. Per the germline V gene, CDR1 is LGHDT and CDR2 is YNNKEL (reference sequence). The CDR3 consists of 12 residues. Trimming cost V 3 bases and J 8 bases, with 7 bases left between them. CDR3 nucleotides: TGTGCCAGCAGCCATGGAGGAGAAAAACTGTTTTTT. This translates into CASSHGGEKLFF.

V usage is TRBV7-9 and J usage is TRBJ2-7; D might be TRBD1 (6 bases). V shed 5 bases and J shed 6 bases, with 14 bases lying between them. Per the germline V gene, CDR1 is SEHNR and CDR2 is FQNEAQ (reference sequence). This CDR3 contains 13 residues. The CDR3, as DNA: TGTGCCAGCAGCGTGACAGGTATCGGCGAGCAGTACTTC. Translated, it gives CASSVTGIGEQYF.

The gene calls are TRBV3-1 (or the pseudogene TRBV3-2) and TRBJ1-5; a possible D gene is TRBD1 (5 bases). V was pared by 2 bases and J by 3 bases, with 11 bases between. The V gene's germline CDR1 is LGHDT and CDR2 YNNKEL (reference sequence). This CDR3 has 15 amino acids. CDR3 in DNA: TGTGCCAGCAGCCAAAAGGGGCTCCTCAATCAGCCCCAGCATTTT. As protein: CASSQKGLLNQPQHF.

The chain links TRBV5-5 to TRBJ2-5; 7 bases map to TRBD2. This CDR3 has 12 residues. With 7 bases clipped from V and 7 bases from J, the junction kept 7 bases outside the gene matches. The germline V gene encodes CDR1 SGHKS and CDR2 YYEKEE (reference sequence). The CDR3 DNA is TGTGCCAGCGTCGGTCCGGGGGGGACCCAGTACTTC. It encodes CASVGPGGTQYF.

The CDR3 protein is CASSQGGTADMYGYTF. CDR3 coding DNA: TGTGCCAGCAGCCAAGGCGGGACAGCCGATATGTATGGCTACACCTTC. The chain couples TRBV3-1 (or the pseudogene TRBV3-2) to TRBJ1-2, with 7 nucleotides matching TRBD1. The CDR3 sequence is 16 residues long. Germline CDR1 and CDR2: LGHDT and YNNKEL (reference sequence). J gave up 5 bases and V 1 base, and 10 bases lay outside the gene matches.

This rearrangement joins TRBV7-9 to TRBJ2-3; 11 positions agree with TRBD1. CDR3 size: 15 residues. CDR1 SEHNR and CDR2 FQNEAQ come from the germline V gene (reference sequence). V lost 4 bases to trimming and J lost 4 bases; unmatched junction nucleotides: 4. CDR3 coding DNA: TGTGCCAGCAGCTATGGGACAGGGGGACCAGATACGCAGTATTTT. Protein product: CASSYGTGGPDTQYF.

The gene calls are TRBV6-5 and TRBJ2-5; 14 bases agree with TRBD2. Germline V gene sequence: CDR1 MNHEY, CDR2 SVGAGI. Trimming took 7 bases from V and 6 from J; bases not matched to a gene: 7. This CDR3 is built from 15 residues. CDR3 amino acids: CASTRLAGGPQTQYF. CDR3 coding DNA: TGTGCCAGCACCCGACTAGCGGGGGGGCCCCAGACCCAGTACTTC.

This clone appeared a single time. The chain uses TRBV2 and TRBJ2-7; 14 bases align to TRBD2. V was pared by 7 bases and J by 0 bases, with 5 bases of the junction left unmatched. Germline CDR1 reads SNHLY; CDR2 reads FYNNEI. The CDR3 length is 16 residues. In DNA, the CDR3 is TGTGCCAGCATCGGACTAGCGGGGGGAAGCTCCTACGAGCAGTACTTC. It yields the protein CASIGLAGGSSYEQYF.

CDR3 in DNA: TGTGCCAGCAGGGGGACAGTCTTGGCTTCACCCCTCCACTTT. It translates to CASRGTVLASPLHF. The chain carries TRBV2 and TRBJ1-6, with 7 bases lining up with TRBD1. V lost 6 bases to trimming and J lost 9 bases; unmatched junction nucleotides: 8. The germline V gene has CDR1 SNHLY and CDR2 FYNNEI. The CDR3 covers 14 residues. Variable domain in full (rest from reference TRBV2 and TRBJ1-6): EPEVTQTPSHQVTQMGQEVILRCVPISNHLYFYWYRQILGQKVEFLVSFYNNEISEKSEIFDDQFSVERPDGSNFTLKIRSTKLEDSAMYFCASRGTVLASPLHFGNGTRLTVT.

V usage is TRBV2 and J usage is TRBJ1-5; D unresolved. Germline V gene data show CDR1 as SNHLY and CDR2 as FYNNEI. Deletions cut 6 bases from V and 4 bases from J, with 7 bases between. The CDR3 totals 12 residues. The CDR3 sequence is CASRAENQPQHF. In nucleotides, the CDR3 is TGTGCCAGCAGGGCAGAAAATCAGCCCCAGCATTTT.

This clone was observed a single time. The chain employs TRBV3-1 (or the pseudogene TRBV3-2) and TRBJ2-4, with TRBD1 identical over 9 bases. The CDR3 consists of 16 residues. V lost 1 base and J lost 8; bases outside the gene matches: 9. Germline values: CDR1 LGHDT, CDR2 YNNKEL (reference sequence). CDR3 protein: CASSQVAGTGRDIQYF. For the CDR3, the DNA is TGTGCCAGCAGCCAAGTGGCCGGGACAGGGAGGGACATTCAGTACTTC.

This clone appeared many times. The chain combines TRBV9 with TRBJ1-2; 9 bases agree with TRBD1. The trim removed 6 bases at V and 4 bases at J, leaving 10 bases unmatched. This CDR3 is 15 amino acids long. Germline CDR1 is SGDLS and CDR2 is YYNGEE. The CDR3 DNA reads TGTGCCAGCAACCATGGGGGACAGGGCTTCTATGGCTACACCTTC. It specifies CASNHGGQGFYGYTF.

The V and J genes are TRBV12-3 or TRBV12-4 and TRBJ1-6; tentatively, D is TRBD1 (5 bases). The V end was cut by 6 bases, the J end by 7 bases, with 10 bases between. The CDR3 contains 13 residues. The CDR3 reads CASRWDLNSPLHF. CDR3 nucleotides: TGTGCCAGCAGATGGGACTTAAATTCACCCCTCCACTTT.